Listed here are 29 T cell receptor beta chains from one sample, sequenced in a study of CD4 and CD8 cells across lung adenocarcinoma regions (dated 2018 in TCRdb). Receptors were amplified or captured by PCR. Instrument on record: HiSeq X Ten. TCRdb ran its own pipeline on the public reads, namely fastp trimming at Q25 and MiXCR clone calling, and kept in-frame beta chains. Rows are combined by CDR3 protein, so each entry shows the most common genes and DNA. The sample table lists about 16,000 distinct CDR3 sequences, around 53% of them with a count of one. Jointly, the top ten make up 32% of the sample. Sequencing was done on a sample of CD8+ T cells from the center of a lung tumor. The intended sense of this specimen's cell subset or site label: tumor center region. All receptors derive from a female donor with lung adenocarcinoma. The CD4 and CD8 labels of this study may be unreliable.

Regarding this clonotype: The germline gene is not matched at one end of the junction; a read error may be the cause. This sequence joins TRBV6-1 and TRBJ2-4; the D call may be TRBD1 or TRBD2 (6 bases each). The CDR3 is 14 residues long. Germline CDR1 is MNHNS and CDR2 is SASEGT. The CDR3 region is CGGTGAWAKNMQYF. CDR3 coding DNA: TGTGGCGGCACGGGGGCGTGGGCCAAAAACATGCAGTACTTC.

This clonotype was observed a handful of times. The V and J genes are TRBV7-2 and TRBJ2-6; D call uncertain. From germline, CDR1 is SGHTA and CDR2 FQGNSA. The CDR3 contains 13 residues. The ends were cut back, 8 bases at V and 4 bases at J, with 9 bases in the middle. CDR3 in DNA: TGTGCCAGCGCTCCCGACGGGGCCAACGTCCTGACTTTC. This sequence encodes CASAPDGANVLTF.

The table lists this clonotype with many counts. This chain links TRBV4-1 with TRBJ1-2; 12 nucleotides line up with TRBD1. The CDR3 is 15 residues long. The ends lost 0 bases at V and 8 bases at J; junction bases unmatched: 4. Germline-derived CDR1 and CDR2 are MGHRA and YSYEKL. CDR3 nucleotides: TGCGCCAGCAGCCAAGAGGGACAGGGGGCTTGGGGCTACACCTTC. It yields the protein CASSQEGQGAWGYTF.

The V gene is TRBV10-3, the J gene TRBJ2-5; no clear D gene. The CDR3 runs 12 residues. CDR1 is ENHRY and CDR2 is SYGVKD in the germline V gene. V lost 9 bases to trimming and J lost 11 bases, with 19 bases between them. The CDR3 loop is CAMASVEDTQYF. For the CDR3, the DNA is TGTGCCATGGCCAGTGTCGAAGATACGCAGTACTTC.

This clonotype qualifies as large. The J gene is TRBJ2-5, the V gene TRBV6-5; no definite D call. The CDR3 runs to 13 residues. CDR1 is MNHEY, CDR2 SVGAGI, per germline. The V end lost 5 bases, the J end lost 2 bases, and 9 bases lay between the germline ends. CDR3 amino acids: CASSNQDQETQYF. The CDR3 coding sequence is TGTGCCAGCAGTAACCAGGATCAAGAGACCCAGTACTTC.

About this clonotype itself: One end of the junction is discordant with germline, which a read error may explain. The chain recombines TRBV6-1 with TRBJ2-1, with a tentative D call TRBD2 (6 bases). The CDR3 is made up of 15 amino acids. Germline V gives CDR1 MNHNS, CDR2 SASEGT. The CDR3 DNA sequence: TGTGCCAGCAGATTGGGCGGGACGAGCGGCGAGGAGCAGTTTTTT. It encodes CASRLGGTSGEEQFF.

The sample holds a few counts of this clonotype. This chain links TRBV10-3 with TRBJ2-5; possibly TRBD1 or TRBD2 for D (6 bases each). Deletions cut 11 bases from V and 0 bases from J, with 16 bases between. The CDR3 contains 14 residues. Germline CDR1 ENHRY, CDR2 SYGVKD. The CDR3 bases are TGTGCCGGGATCGGGGGCCGTGACCAAGAGACCCAGTACTTC. Protein: CAGIGGRDQETQYF.

The chain couples TRBV6-5 to TRBJ2-2; TRBD2 matches at 16 bases. With V trimmed by 2 bases and J by 4 bases, 7 bases remained unmatched. The germline gives CDR1 MNHEY, CDR2 SVGAGI. The CDR3 extends over 19 amino acids. CDR3 protein: CASSYTSGTSGRVTGELFF. CDR3 bases: TGTGCCAGCAGTTACACCTCCGGGACTAGCGGGAGGGTCACCGGGGAGCTGTTTTTT.

A single count supports this clonotype. This chain uses TRBV6-1 with TRBJ2-2; D gene uncertain. Per the germline V gene, CDR1 is MNHNS and CDR2 is SASEGT. CDR3 size: 14 residues. The germline V and J ends were trimmed by 1 base and 6 bases, with 9 bases remaining between them. As DNA, the CDR3 is TGTGCCAGCAGTGAAGATACCAGTTCCGGGGAGCTGTTTTTT. As protein: CASSEDTSSGELFF.

Remarks on this clonotype: Germline and junction disagree at one end, which may indicate a read error. The V and J genes are TRBV4-2 and TRBJ2-4; 9 nucleotides align to TRBD2. The germline gives CDR1 LGHNA, CDR2 YNFKEQ. The CDR3 has 18 residues. The chain's CDR3 is CASSHGSAGGGAEDTQYF. CDR3 sequence (DNA): TGTGCCAGCAGCCACGGCTCGGCGGGCGGGGGGGCCGAAGACACTCAGTATTTC.

V gene TRBV5-3 combines with J gene TRBJ1-1, with unresolved D. TRBV5-3 counts as an open reading frame of uncertain function. The V end was cut by 4 bases, the J end by 5 bases, with 15 bases between. The length of the CDR3 is 14 residues. CDR3 sequence (DNA): TGTGCCAGAAGCGGTATGCGGCTTGGGACTGAAGCTTTCTTT. Its protein product is CARSGMRLGTEAFF.

This clonotype was counted ten times or more. V usage is TRBV12-3 or TRBV12-4 and J usage is TRBJ2-5; 7 bases map to TRBD2. The DNA end favors TRBJ2-7, so the J call may be wrong. This CDR3 is 11 amino acids long. This CDR3 reads CASSSGGEQYF. As DNA, the CDR3 is TGTGCCAGCAGCTCGGGGGGCGAGCAGTACTTC.

The chain recombines TRBV6-5 with TRBJ2-1; D possibly corresponds to TRBD1 (6 bases). Germline loops: CDR1 MNHEY, CDR2 SVGAGI. This CDR3 has 16 amino acids. Trimming took off 4 bases at V and 10 bases at J, with 23 bases between the two ends. The CDR3 DNA sequence: TGTGCCAGCAGTTTGCCCGCCGGTACAGGGTGGTACGAGCAGTTCTTC. This codes for CASSLPAGTGWYEQFF.

The V gene is TRBV6-1, the J gene TRBJ2-1, with 9 bases identical to TRBD1. The CDR3 has 16 amino acids. In germline, CDR1 is MNHNS, CDR2 SASEGT. V lost 0 bases, J lost 8 bases, and 8 bases stayed unmatched. This CDR3 reads CASSEAWDRAWDEQFF. For the CDR3, the DNA is TGTGCCAGCAGTGAAGCTTGGGACAGGGCTTGGGATGAGCAGTTCTTC.

V usage is TRBV7-2 and J usage is TRBJ2-3, with a possible D match to TRBD2 (7 bases). CDR3 length equals 16 residues. Trimming took off 4 bases at V and 9 bases at J, with 23 bases between the two ends. Germline lookup yields CDR1 SGHTA and CDR2 FQGNSA. The CDR3 DNA reads TGTGCCAGCAGCTCCTCGAGGGGGGGGGCCCAAGACACGCAGTATTTT. Protein product: CASSSSRGGAQDTQYF.

The chain is built from TRBV6-1 and TRBJ2-3, with 8 bases identical to TRBD2. The DNA matches TRBJ2-4 better at its end, which makes the J call doubtful. CDR1 MNHNS and CDR2 SASEGT come from the germline V gene. The CDR3 loop spans 16 amino acids. In nucleotides, the CDR3 is TGTGCCAGCAGTCCTAGCGGGCAGCGAGCCACAGATACTCAGTACTTC. Protein: CASSPSGQRATDTQYF.

This sequence joins TRBV10-3 and TRBJ2-3, with D possibly TRBD1 on 6 matching bases. The better agreement between TRBJ2-7 and the DNA end casts doubt on the J call. Per the germline V gene, CDR1 is ENHRY and CDR2 is SYGVKD. The CDR3 has 14 residues. CDR3 coding DNA: TGTGCGGGCATAGGGGGACGGGGCACAGATACGCAGTACTTC. The encoded protein is CAGIGGRGTDTQYF.

The gene calls are TRBV11-2 and TRBJ2-3, with 7 nucleotides matching TRBD1. Germline values: CDR1 SGHAT, CDR2 FQNNGV. The CDR3 is 17 residues long. V gave up 5 bases and J gave up 0 bases; unmatched junction bases: 11. The DNA for the CDR3 is TGTGCCAGCAGCCCGGGACAGTTGGACACTAGCACAGATACGCAGTATTTT. Translated, it gives CASSPGQLDTSTDTQYF.

In its sample, this clonotype is medium-sized. This sequence joins TRBV6-1 and TRBJ2-7; D is unclear. This CDR3 comprises 14 residues. The V gene lost 1 base and the J gene lost 0 bases, with 7 bases spanning the gap. Germline CDR1 MNHNS, CDR2 SASEGT. The CDR3 coding sequence is TGTGCCAGCAGTGAAGAAAGGAGCTCCTACGAGCAGTACTTC. It encodes CASSEERSSYEQYF.

The chain combines TRBV6-5 with TRBJ2-5; 8 nucleotides align to TRBD1. The DNA matches TRBJ2-1 better at its end, which makes the J call doubtful. Germline V lookup: CDR1 MNHEY, CDR2 SVGAGI. The length of the CDR3 is 15 residues. CDR3 sequence: CASSYGQGVSNEQFF. The CDR3 coding sequence is TGTGCCAGCAGTTACGGACAGGGAGTTAGCAATGAGCAGTTCTTC.

The rearrangement uses TRBV6-1 and TRBJ2-3; tentatively, D is TRBD2 (6 bases). The germline V gene has CDR1 MNHNS and CDR2 SASEGT. Trimming stripped 9 bases from V and 0 bases from J, with 16 bases between. The CDR3 is made up of 15 amino acids. The CDR3 DNA sequence: TGTGCCAGGGGACTCCACGCGACTAGCACAGATACGCAGTATTTT. It is translated as CARGLHATSTDTQYF.

On this clonotype itself: The junction departs from germline at one end; a sequencing error may be responsible. This rearrangement joins TRBV10-1 to TRBJ2-1; D perhaps matches TRBD2 (7 bases). The J call may be mistaken, given a closer DNA end match to TRBJ2-5. The CDR3 consists of 17 residues. Germline loops: CDR1 WNHNN, CDR2 SYGVQD (reference sequence). The CDR3 region is CASCQGLGGGGKDTQYF. The CDR3 region has the DNA TGCGCCAGCTGCCAGGGGCTTGGGGGCGGGGGCAAAGATACCCAGTACTTC.

This rearrangement joins TRBV27 to TRBJ2-3; possibly TRBD1 or TRBD2 for D (6 bases each). The DNA end is more similar to TRBJ2-7, so the J call may be wrong. This CDR3 has 19 residues. Germline V gives CDR1 MNHEY, CDR2 SMNVEV (reference sequence). The CDR3 sequence is CASSLTVGVGGTNPDTQYF. The CDR3 DNA reads as TGTGCCAGCAGTTTAACCGTGGGGGTGGGGGGCACTAACCCAGATACGCAGTACTTC.

Within the sample, this clonotype is medium-sized. This chain joins TRBV6-1 and TRBJ2-1; TRBD2 matches at 10 bases. Germline CDR1 reads MNHNS; CDR2 reads SASEGT. This CDR3 has 13 amino acids. The V gene end was trimmed by 10 bases and the J gene end by 7 bases; junction bases not matched to a gene: 7. CDR3 in amino acids: CATSGLARNEQFF. Written as DNA, the CDR3 is TGTGCCACCTCGGGACTAGCGAGGAATGAGCAGTTCTTC.

The chain links TRBV6-1 to TRBJ2-4; D is possibly TRBD1 or TRBD2 (5 bases each). This CDR3 has 17 residues. Germline-derived CDR1 and CDR2 are MNHNS and SASEGT. Trimming took 3 bases from V and 12 from J, leaving 27 bases between them. CDR3 protein: CASSEVLPGRDEGSQYF. The CDR3 DNA follows: TGTGCCAGCAGTGAGGTGCTCCCGGGGCGAGACGAAGGGTCTCAGTACTTC.

Written as DNA, the CDR3 is TGTGCCAGCAGCTTAGATAGCGGGAGTAGGGGGGAGCAGTTCTTC. Encoded protein: CASSLDSGSRGEQFF. The chain is built from TRBV7-2 and TRBJ2-1; 9 positions match TRBD2. V was clipped by 1 base and J by 10 bases; unmatched bases: 8. The CDR3 consists of 15 residues. Germline loops: CDR1 SGHTA, CDR2 FQGNSA.

This clonotype has ten or more counts. This chain uses TRBV7-6 with TRBJ1-4, with a possible D match to TRBD1 (5 bases). The length of the CDR3 is 15 residues. The V and J ends lost 1 base and 4 bases respectively, with 10 bases between them. The germline gives CDR1 SGHVS, CDR2 FNYEAQ. The CDR3 sequence is CASSLGRAGNEKLFF. DNA for the CDR3: TGTGCCAGCAGCTTAGGCAGGGCGGGTAATGAAAAACTGTTTTTT. Supplemented by reference TRBV7-6 and TRBJ1-4, the full variable domain reads GAGVSQSPRYKVTKRGQDVALRCDPISGHVSLYWYRQALGQGPEFLTYFNYEAQQDKSGLPNDRFSAERPEGSISTLTIQRTEQRDSAMYRCASSLGRAGNEKLFFGSGTQLSVL.

This chain connects TRBV28 to TRBJ2-4, with no clear D. The germline gives CDR1 MDHEN, CDR2 SYDVKM. V was clipped by 11 bases and J by 1 base, with 15 bases between them. This CDR3 is 14 amino acids long. CDR3 residues: CAVRCLRAKNIQYF. In nucleotides, the CDR3 is TGTGCCGTCAGGTGTCTGCGGGCCAAAAACATTCAGTACTTC.

This clonotype was detected many times. The chain joins TRBV12-3 or TRBV12-4 to TRBJ1-1; 8 positions match TRBD1. The CDR3 has 14 amino acids. J gave up 1 base and V 5 bases, and 3 bases lay outside the gene matches. As DNA, the CDR3 is TGTGCCAGCAGTCCCGGACAGGGGAACACTGAAGCTTTCTTT. Translated, it gives CASSPGQGNTEAFF.